This passage covers 27 T cell receptor beta chains from one sample sequenced in a study of long-term antiretroviral therapy in people with HIV. Survey level was the resolution at which the v3.0 immunoSEQ assay ran. Only in-frame clones appear in the TCRdb table, and some are missing; sequencing was by immunoSEQ multiplex PCR. The sample has some 20,000 clones, about 78% seen once; the top ten hold about 15%. The specimen comprised unsorted PBMCs, sampled 2.9 years after starting antiretroviral therapy. Receptors were obtained from a woman between 25 and 40 years old with HIV.

This chain connects TRBV5-4 to TRBJ1-2, with D possibly TRBD1 on 6 matching bases. The CDR3 is 15 amino acids. Germline-derived CDR1 and CDR2 are SGHNT and YYREEE (reference sequence). V shed 2 bases and J shed 1 base, with 12 bases lying between them. The CDR3 protein is CASSFAGGVNYGYTF. The CDR3, as DNA: TGTGCCAGCAGCTTCGCGGGGGGCGTTAACTATGGCTACACCTTC.

The count of this clone is one. This chain links TRBV5-1 with TRBJ1-1; D unclear. This CDR3 comprises 14 residues. CDR1 SGHRS and CDR2 YFSETQ come from the germline V gene. Between the trimmed V and J ends, which lost 4 bases and 2 bases, there was a span of 12 bases. DNA of the CDR3: TGCGCCAGCAGCGTAATCTCCGGTAACACTGAAGCTTTCTTT. This gives the protein CASSVISGNTEAFF. Full variable domain (remainder filled in from reference TRBV5-1 and TRBJ1-1): KAGVTQTPRYLIKTRGQQVTLSCSPISGHRSVSWYQQTPGQGLQFLFEYFSETQRNKGNFPGRFSGRQFSNSRSEMNVSTLELGDSALYLCASSVISGNTEAFFGQGTRLTVV.

This rearrangement joins TRBV5-6 to TRBJ2-3, with D tentatively TRBD1 or TRBD2 (5 bases each). The V gene lost 4 bases and the J gene lost 2 bases, with 11 bases spanning the gap. This CDR3 contains 14 residues. Germline loops: CDR1 SGHDT, CDR2 YYEEEE. The CDR3 region has the DNA TGTGCCAGCAGCCGGCCCGGGACCACAGATACGCAGTATTTT. This translates into CASSRPGTTDTQYF.

V gene TRBV6-1 combines with J gene TRBJ2-2, with D possibly matching TRBD2 (5 bases). Per germline, CDR1 MNHNS and CDR2 SASEGT. Trimming shortened V by 0 bases and J by 4 bases, and 15 bases separated the two germline ends. The CDR3 is 17 amino acids. CDR3 nucleotides: TGTGCCAGCAGTGAAGCGTTGAAGAGGGTGGGCACCGGGGAGCTGTTTTTT. Translating gives CASSEALKRVGTGELFF.

The V and J genes are TRBV6-6 and TRBJ1-1; D may be TRBD1 (6 bases). This CDR3 contains 15 residues. Germline V gene lookup returns CDR1 MNHNY and CDR2 SVGAGI (reference sequence). Trimming took off 10 bases at V and 0 bases at J, with 18 bases between the two ends. The CDR3 DNA sequence: TGTGCCACACATAGGGTACAGGGAATGAACACTGAAGCTTTCTTT. This sequence encodes CATHRVQGMNTEAFF.

The V and J genes are TRBV10-2 and TRBJ2-3, with TRBD2 as a possible D gene (6 bases). V was cut by 0 bases and J by 9 bases, with 13 bases left in between. The CDR3 consists of 14 residues. Germline CDR1 reads WSHSY; CDR2 reads SAAADI. The CDR3 is CASSESGSGGTQYF. Written as DNA, the CDR3 is TGCGCCAGCAGTGAGTCGGGATCCGGAGGGACGCAGTATTTT.

The rearrangement links TRBV29-1 to TRBJ1-5; D perhaps matches TRBD1 (5 bases). CDR3 length: 14 residues. V gave up 4 bases and J gave up 0 bases, with 10 bases separating them. Germline CDR1 and CDR2: SQVTM and ANQGSEA. The CDR3 region is CSVAQDRSNQPQHF. The CDR3 nucleotides are TGCAGCGTTGCACAGGATCGTAGCAATCAGCCCCAGCATTTT.

The chain is built from TRBV10-3 and TRBJ2-7; 10 bases are a match to TRBD2. The CDR3 is made up of 15 amino acids. Germline CDR1 reads ENHRY; CDR2 reads SYGVKD. The ends lost 2 bases at V and 7 bases at J; junction bases unmatched: 8. CDR3 amino acids: CAISEGPSGGREQYV. The CDR3 DNA sequence: TGTGCCATCAGTGAGGGGCCTAGCGGGGGCAGGGAGCAGTACGTC.

V and J are TRBV25-1 and TRBJ2-6; tentative D call: TRBD1 (5 bases). The CDR3 covers 17 residues. The germline CDR1 and CDR2 sequences are MGHDK and SYGVNS. With 1 base removed from V and 3 bases from J, the gap between germline ends came to 13 bases. CDR3: CASSEFLTGRGANVLTF. For the CDR3, the DNA is TGTGCCAGCAGTGAATTTTTAACAGGTCGTGGGGCCAACGTCCTGACTTTC.

The rearrangement joins TRBV25-1 to TRBJ2-3; 9 bases line up with TRBD2. The CDR3 consists of 14 residues. The germline CDR1 and CDR2 sequences are MGHDK and SYGVNS. With 6 bases clipped from V and 2 bases from J, the junction kept 3 bases outside the gene matches. The chain's CDR3 is CASSQRGATDTQYF. The CDR3 nucleotides are TGTGCCAGCAGCCAGCGGGGGGCCACAGATACGCAGTATTTT.

The chain combines TRBV5-5 with TRBJ1-1; D call uncertain. This CDR3 comprises 14 residues. Trimming took off 0 bases at V and 3 bases at J, with 9 bases between the two ends. Germline V lookup: CDR1 SGHKS, CDR2 YYEKEE (reference sequence). CDR3 DNA: TGTGCCAGCAGCTTGGGCTGGGCGGACACTGAAGCTTTCTTT. Encoded protein: CASSLGWADTEAFF.

The table lists this clone with a count of one. V gene TRBV7-8 combines with J gene TRBJ1-6; no clear D gene. CDR1 and CDR2 from the germline V gene are SGHVS and FQNEAQ. V lost 5 bases and J 5 bases, leaving 10 bases between the germline ends. The length of the CDR3 is 14 residues. In nucleotides, the CDR3 is TGTGCCAGCAGCCGCGTCGTACATAATTCACCCCTCCACTTT. It codes for CASSRVVHNSPLHF.

V is TRBV7-2 and J is TRBJ2-1; D unresolved. The V end was cut by 6 bases, the J end by 3 bases, with 9 bases between. The CDR3 runs to 13 residues. Germline CDR1 and CDR2: SGHTA and FQGNSA. CDR3 in amino acids: CASSGQLYNEQFF. Here the CDR3 DNA reads TGTGCCAGCAGTGGGCAGCTCTACAATGAGCAGTTCTTC.

The chain links TRBV27 to TRBJ1-1, with D tentatively TRBD1 (5 bases). Germline V gene lookup returns CDR1 MNHEY and CDR2 SMNVEV (reference sequence). V was cut by 5 bases and J by 6 bases, with 13 bases left in between. The CDR3 spans 13 residues. The CDR3 DNA reads as TGTGCCAGCAGTACGCCCCGGGGGGCTGAAGCTTTCTTT. This gives the protein CASSTPRGAEAFF.

The chain joins TRBV27 to TRBJ1-2; TRBD1 agrees at 7 bases. The CDR3 runs to 16 residues. The J segment lost 2 bases and the V segment lost 5 bases, leaving 11 bases of the junction unmatched. Germline V lookup: CDR1 MNHEY, CDR2 SMNVEV (reference sequence). The CDR3 sequence: CASSGSRTGSNYGYTF. In nucleotides, the CDR3 is TGTGCCAGCAGTGGGAGTCGGACAGGATCAAACTATGGCTACACCTTC.

This clone was found once. The chain is built from TRBV11-2 and TRBJ2-2; D may match TRBD1 or TRBD2 (6 bases each). The CDR3 sequence is 15 residues long. Trimming stripped 5 bases from V and 5 bases from J, with 15 bases between. The germline V gene encodes CDR1 SGHAT and CDR2 FQNNGV. CDR3 bases: TGTGCCAGCAGCGGGGGGACACGAGGTACCGGGGAGCTGTTTTTT. Amino acid sequence: CASSGGTRGTGELFF.

The rearrangement joins TRBV7-9 to TRBJ1-1; tentatively, D is TRBD1 (6 bases). Trimming removed 5 bases at V and 7 bases at J, with 11 bases between. Germline-derived CDR1 and CDR2 are SEHNR and FQNEAQ (reference sequence). This CDR3 region has 12 residues. The CDR3 is CASSKQGGEAFF. The DNA of the CDR3 is TGTGCCAGCAGCAAACAGGGAGGTGAAGCTTTCTTT.

A single count supports this clone. V and J are TRBV2 and TRBJ1-5; a possible D gene is TRBD1 (5 bases). CDR3 length: 14 amino acids. Per germline, CDR1 SNHLY and CDR2 FYNNEI. V was trimmed by 5 bases and J by 9 bases, leaving 17 bases between them. The CDR3 spells CASSILRGDGPQHF. The CDR3 DNA is TGTGCCAGCAGTATTCTTCGAGGGGACGGGCCCCAGCATTTT. Together with reference TRBV2 and TRBJ1-5, the CDR3 gives the full variable domain: EPEVTQTPSHQVTQMGQEVILRCVPISNHLYFYWYRQILGQKVEFLVSFYNNEISEKSEIFDDQFSVERPDGSNFTLKIRSTKLEDSAMYFCASSILRGDGPQHFGDGTRLSIL.

V usage is TRBV5-6 and J usage is TRBJ2-6; 10 bases fit TRBD2. CDR1 is SGHDT and CDR2 is YYEEEE in the germline V gene. The CDR3 covers 17 residues. The junction had 5 bases not matched to a gene; V was cut back by 2 bases and J by 3 bases. The CDR3, as DNA: TGTGCCAGCAGCTTAGTAGCGGGGGGCGGTGGGGCCAACGTCCTGACTTTC. It translates to CASSLVAGGGGANVLTF. Full variable domain (rest looked up from reference TRBV5-6 and TRBJ2-6): DAGVTQSPTHLIKTRGQQVTLRCSPKSGHDTVSWYQQALGQGPQFIFQYYEEEERQRGNFPDRFSGHQFPNYSSELNVNALLLGDSALYLCASSLVAGGGGANVLTFGAGSRLTVL.

V gene TRBV6-5 combines with J gene TRBJ1-2, with D unresolved. The germline CDR1 and CDR2 sequences are MNHEY and SVGAGI. The CDR3 consists of 13 residues. V was clipped by 4 bases and J by 3 bases, with 9 bases between them. In DNA, the CDR3 is TGTGCCAGCAGTTCCAACAGAGACTATGGCTACACCTTC. Translating gives CASSSNRDYGYTF.

This rearrangement joins TRBV27 to TRBJ2-2, with a weak D call TRBD2 (5 bases). V was pared by 4 bases and J by 6 bases, with 9 bases between. From germline, CDR1 is MNHEY and CDR2 SMNVEV (reference sequence). CDR3 length: 13 residues. CDR3 DNA: TGTGCCAGCAGTTCGTCCGGGGCCGGGGAGCTGTTTTTT. It translates to CASSSSGAGELFF.

The chain combines TRBV18 with TRBJ1-1, with D possibly being TRBD1 (6 bases). The CDR3 contains 13 residues. The germline V gene encodes CDR1 KGHSH and CDR2 LQKENI. The V gene lost 3 bases and the J gene lost 5 bases, with 10 bases spanning the gap. The CDR3 sequence is CASSPLDRTEAFF. The CDR3 DNA reads as TGTGCCAGCTCACCGCTCGACAGGACTGAAGCTTTCTTT. Based on the CDR3 plus reference TRBV18 and TRBJ1-1, the full variable domain is NAGVMQNPRHLVRRRGQEARLRCSPMKGHSHVYWYRQLPEEGLKFMVYLQKENIIDESGMPKERFSAEFPKEGPSILRIQQVVRGDSAAYFCASSPLDRTEAFFGQGTRLTVV.

Only one count was recorded for this clone. The genes are TRBV6-5 and TRBJ2-5; the D is unclear. V shed 7 bases and J shed 2 bases, with 8 bases lying between them. The CDR3 extends over 12 amino acids. The germline CDR1 and CDR2 sequences are MNHEY and SVGAGI. CDR3 protein: CASMHGQETQYF. CDR3 in DNA: TGTGCCAGCATGCACGGGCAAGAGACCCAGTACTTC.

This clone occurred a few times. The J gene is TRBJ2-2, the V gene TRBV7-9; 7 bases are shared with TRBD1. Germline V gene sequence: CDR1 SEHNR, CDR2 FQNEAQ (reference sequence). Germline trimming cut 3 bases from V and 5 bases from J; bases unmatched to any gene: 12. There are 17 residues in the CDR3. DNA for the CDR3: TGTGCCAGCAGCTTCAAGACAGGGATTTATGGTACCGGGGAGCTGTTTTTT. This gives the protein CASSFKTGIYGTGELFF. Complete variable domain (other parts from reference TRBV7-9 and TRBJ2-2): DTGVSQNPRHKITKRGQNVTFRCDPISEHNRLYWYRQTLGQGPEFLTYFQNEAQLEKSRLLSDRFSAERPKGSFSTLEIQRTEQGDSAMYLCASSFKTGIYGTGELFFGEGSRLTVL.

This chain connects TRBV7-9 to TRBJ1-1; D is uncertain. Trimming stripped 2 bases from V and 10 bases from J, with 8 bases between. This CDR3 spans 11 amino acids. Germline CDR1 SEHNR, CDR2 FQNEAQ (reference sequence). The DNA for the CDR3 is TGTGCCAGCAGCTTAATGGGTGGAGCTTTCTTT. As protein: CASSLMGGAFF.

J is TRBJ2-3 and V is TRBV7-2; 9 bases fit TRBD2. Trimming took 5 bases from V and 5 from J; bases not matched to a gene: 8. The CDR3 extends over 15 amino acids. Germline CDR1 and CDR2: SGHTA and FQGNSA. CDR3 sequence: CASSLLAGFIDTQYF. The CDR3 nucleotides are TGTGCCAGCAGCCTTCTAGCGGGGTTTATAGATACGCAGTATTTT.

V is TRBV7-6 and J is TRBJ2-3; TRBD1 matches at 7 bases. Trimming removed 6 bases from V and 2 bases from J; junction bases left unmatched: 5. Germline loops: CDR1 SGHVS, CDR2 FNYEAQ. The CDR3 is 14 amino acids. This CDR3 reads CASSTGVDTDTQYF. The CDR3 nucleotides read TGTGCCAGCAGTACAGGGGTCGACACAGATACGCAGTATTTT.